A single sample is the source of the 13 T cell receptor beta chains below, sequenced in a study of T-cell memory formation after mild COVID-19. Via MiXCR, TCRdb re-called the 5' RACE reads, giving one row per CDR3 protein. The sample contains under 300,000 distinct CDR3 sequences, 8.2% of which appear only once. The sample taken for sequencing was PBMCs or a T cell subset sorted from them (not recorded which). These receptors all stem from a man aged 18-30 years who had mild COVID-19 (a few samples of this study predate the infection). Cell type and time point are not known.

Only a few counts were recorded for this clonotype. This chain's CDR3 is CASSETRSDTQYF. As DNA, the CDR3 is TGCGCCAGCAGTGAGACCCGTTCAGATACGCAGTATTTT. The chain recombines TRBV10-2 with TRBJ2-3; D not certain. This CDR3 comprises 13 residues. Germline CDR1 WSHSY, CDR2 SAAADI. Deletions cut 2 bases from V and 4 bases from J, with 7 bases between.

This clonotype occurred a few times. This sequence joins TRBV5-4 and TRBJ2-3; D ambiguous. The CDR3 extends over 16 amino acids. The V and J ends lost 0 bases and 0 bases respectively, with 11 bases between them. CDR1 SGHNT and CDR2 YYREEE come from the germline V gene (reference sequence). The CDR3 coding sequence is TGTGCCAGCAGCTTGGAAGTAGTGGGGAGCACAGATACGCAGTATTTT. This gives the protein CASSLEVVGSTDTQYF.

The J gene is TRBJ1-1, the V gene TRBV5-1, with TRBD1 matching 8 bases. V lost 5 bases to trimming and J lost 1 base; unmatched junction nucleotides: 7. This CDR3 spans 15 amino acids. CDR1 and CDR2 from the germline V gene are SGHRS and YFSETQ. In DNA, the CDR3 is TGCGCCAGCAGGGCCCCTGGACAGGGGAACACTGAAGCTTTCTTT. Its translation is CASRAPGQGNTEAFF.

This clonotype has ten or more counts. The V and J genes are TRBV7-2 and TRBJ2-3; 12 bases agree with TRBD2. Germline lookup yields CDR1 SGHTA and CDR2 FQGNSA. The CDR3 is made up of 16 amino acids. Trimming cost V 3 bases and J 1 base; bases outside gene matches: 2. CDR3 region: CASSFRLAGGTDTQYF. As DNA, the CDR3 is TGTGCCAGCAGCTTCAGACTAGCGGGGGGCACAGATACGCAGTATTTT. Looking up the rest from reference TRBV7-2 and TRBJ2-3 gives the full variable domain: GAGVSQSPSNKVTEKGKDVELRCDPISGHTALYWYRQSLGQGLEFLIYFQGNSAPDKSGLPSDRFSAERTGGSVSTLTIQRTQQEDSAVYLCASSFRLAGGTDTQYFGPGTRLTVL.

Ten or more counts support this clonotype. CDR3 bases: TGCGCCAGCAGCCCGGCGGCAGATAACACCGGGGAGCTGTTTTTT. It specifies CASSPAADNTGELFF. The genes are TRBV5-1 and TRBJ2-2; D remains unclear. This CDR3 is built from 15 residues. Trimming removed 4 bases at V and 2 bases at J, with 12 bases between. The V gene's germline CDR1 is SGHRS and CDR2 YFSETQ.

This chain joins TRBV12-3 or TRBV12-4 and TRBJ2-7, with D perhaps TRBD2 (5 bases). The CDR3 has 13 residues. V lost 5 bases and J lost 6, with 14 bases in between. This CDR3 is CASSGSEEAEQYV. The CDR3 DNA sequence: TGTGCCAGCAGTGGCTCTGAGGAGGCCGAGCAGTACGTC.

This clonotype was counted a few times. The chain combines TRBV19 with TRBJ2-3; D call uncertain. The CDR3 has 14 amino acids. The V gene's germline CDR1 is LNHDA and CDR2 SQIVND (reference sequence). V was clipped by 7 bases and J by 4 bases, with 15 bases between them. As DNA, the CDR3 is TGTGCCAGTACGGCCCTCCCTGTAGCAGATACGCAGTATTTT. Translation gives CASTALPVADTQYF. The complete variable domain, with remaining parts taken from reference TRBV19 and TRBJ2-3, reads DGGITQSPKYLFRKEGQNVTLSCEQNLNHDAMYWYRQDPGQGLRLIYYSQIVNDFQKGDIAEGYSVSREKKESFPLTVTSAQKNPTAFYLCASTALPVADTQYFGPGTRLTVL.

This clonotype was counted at least ten times. The J gene is TRBJ2-3, the V gene TRBV9, with D hard to call. Germline V CDR1 and CDR2: SGDLS, YYNGEE. V was pared by 0 bases and J by 1 base, with 6 bases between. This CDR3 has 14 residues. DNA of the CDR3: TGTGCCAGCAGCGTAGATAGGGGCACAGATACGCAGTATTTT. This codes for CASSVDRGTDTQYF.

This clonotype was picked up many times. The V call is TRBV4-2, the J call TRBJ2-2, with 8 bases fitting TRBD1. Losses at the gene ends were 6 bases for V and 6 bases for J; bases not matched to a gene: 9. Germline lookup yields CDR1 LGHNA and CDR2 YNFKEQ. There are 15 residues in the CDR3. CDR3 DNA sequence: TGTGCCAGCAGACGGGACAGGAGTTCCGCCGGGGAGCTGTTTTTT. Amino acid sequence: CASRRDRSSAGELFF.

The CDR3 nucleotides read TGTGCCAGAAGCTTGGCACGGGTTCGGGCTGAAGCTTTCTTT. Protein: CARSLARVRAEAFF. This chain links TRBV5-3 with TRBJ1-1; no clear D. TRBV5-3 is an ORF, and what it does is uncertain. Trimming took off 0 bases at V and 6 bases at J, with 12 bases between the two ends. The CDR3 spans 14 residues.

The chain combines TRBV7-7 with TRBJ2-7; the D is unclear. The CDR3 contains 14 residues. From germline, CDR1 is SSHAT and CDR2 FNYEAQ (reference sequence). The CDR3 loop reads CASSLGTLPGEQYV. CDR3 bases: TGTGCTAGCAGCTTAGGTACCCTACCAGGCGAGCAGTACGTC.

This chain joins TRBV7-9 and TRBJ2-7; 9 nucleotides match TRBD1. The CDR3 totals 16 residues. After removal of 5 bases from V and 6 bases from J, the junction contained 14 bases not matched to a gene. Germline V gives CDR1 SEHNR, CDR2 FQNEAQ (reference sequence). CDR3: CASSIRRDRVTCEQYF. Here the CDR3 DNA reads TGTGCCAGCAGCATACGACGGGACAGGGTAACCTGCGAGCAGTACTTC.

The V gene is TRBV5-1, the J gene TRBJ2-5, with 12 bases identical to TRBD1. The CDR3 runs to 16 residues. Germline V gene data show CDR1 as SGHRS and CDR2 as YFSETQ. The V gene end was trimmed by 3 bases and the J gene end by 4 bases; junction bases not matched to a gene: 7. In DNA, the CDR3 is TGCGCCAGCAGCTCTCCGGGACAGGGGGCCGCAGAGACCCAGTACTTC. Translation: CASSSPGQGAAETQYF. Combining the CDR3 with reference TRBV5-1 and TRBJ2-5 gives the whole variable domain KAGVTQTPRYLIKTRGQQVTLSCSPISGHRSVSWYQQTPGQGLQFLFEYFSETQRNKGNFPGRFSGRQFSNSRSEMNVSTLELGDSALYLCASSSPGQGAAETQYFGPGTRLLVL.